This T cell receptor (beta chain) appears in the sequencing data of a study of blood T cells in healthy people across ages (dated by TCRdb to the mid-2010s). Background on the whole study: In model experiments, template switching captured about one uniquely barcoded TCR beta cDNA molecule for every two T cells. The study measured age-related changes in TCR beta repertoire diversity using deep sequencing normalized with unique cDNA molecular identifiers. Donors were grouped into four age groups: young (average 16 years), middle-aged (39), aged (roughly 62) and long-lived (approximately 82). Donors of different ages were randomly distributed across sequencing lanes to avoid experimental bias. Two additional independent replicas of 1 million unique cDNA reads from the same blood draw were analyzed for two donors (one aged 18 to 29 and one aged 80 or older). General study outcomes and caveats: Bulk unsorted PBMC profiling prevented conclusive comparison of naive and antigen-experienced compartments. Estimates of total diversity from one million sequenced T cells were regarded as lower bounds and underestimates. Observed TCR beta diversity correlated strongly with the percentage of naive T cells measured by flow cytometry. Compared with the aged group, more naive CD4+ T cells, fewer expanded clones and increased TCR diversity were shown by the long-lived group, suggesting age selection. Because donor CMV infection status was unknown, age-related changes in expanded clonotypes were potentially confounded. As age increased, observed TCR beta diversity per million T cells dropped in a roughly linear way, and a significant reduction was already evident by age 40.

From a lookup of the germline V gene, CDR1 and CDR2 are SGHVS and FQNEAQ. CDR3 length: 17 amino acids, cysteine to phenylalanine. Of the read, only the CDR3 DNA is kept; its 51 bases are in frame from base 1. Comment on this clonotype: Its antigen is not yet known. Per-base quality was not reported, and no clone a single base away is much larger than it.

The donors were some 39 Caucasian individuals from Russia, aged roughly 6 to 100 years, who were systemically healthy. Each donor gave 9.5 to 10 milliliters of peripheral blood, drawn into EDTA-treated Vacutainer tubes. PBMCs were isolated by Ficoll-Paque density-gradient centrifugation, with at least 7 million obtained per sample. Trizol reagent was used to extract total RNA from PBMCs, with at least 5 micrograms per sample. Naive CD45RAhigh/CD27high T cell percentages were measured by flow cytometry on a PBMC aliquot from every donor. Libraries were made using 5' RACE. Instrument on record: Illumina HiSeq 2500. The second PCR ran for roughly 6 to 11 cycles and used a J-beta primer mix along with a sample-barcoded 5' primer. A template-switch 5' adaptor carrying 12 random nucleotides introduced a unique molecular identifier onto each TCR beta cDNA molecule. Each sample yielded at least 2.5 million CDR3-containing paired-end reads. The Mint cDNA synthesis kit, primed by a TRBC-specific oligonucleotide, was used to synthesize first-strand cDNA from all RNA. Following uracil-DNA glycosylase treatment, a first 18-cycle PCR with universal primers M1SS and BC2_uni_R was performed on all cDNA. The authors' pipeline ran thus. For normalization, 1 million high-quality reads were randomly selected from each sample, with every read carrying a distinct molecular identifier. Reads with shared molecular identifiers were discarded instead of being binned into consensus sequences. CDR3 identification, clonotype clustering and error correction used MiTCR with a Q25 quality threshold and the strictest error-elimination algorithm. Lower-bound total TCR beta diversity was estimated with a nonparametric unseen species model using Euler transformation. The public reads were run again by TCRdb, first through fastp at Q25 and then through MiXCR, and only productive beta chains were kept. Here each entry gathers all rows of one CDR3 protein and keeps the most common genes and DNA. The V and J calls, along with clone size, are taken from TCRdb and not from the paper's own processing. The sample table records about 970,000 distinct CDR3 sequences; roughly 51% of these occur just once. The leading ten clones occupy 20% to 25% of the sample.

Sequencing was done on a sample of blood. The clonotype comes from a woman aged 55-70 years in good health. In this chain, TRBV7-8 is recombined with TRBJ2-7; the D region possibly corresponds to TRBD2 (6 bases align). With the DNA end fitting TRBJ2-5 better, the J assignment may be wrong. The DNA reads as follows: TGTGCCAGCAGCTTAGAGCTGGCTAGCGCCTTCCGAGAGACCCAGTACTTC. This encodes CASSLELASAFRETQYF.